Described below is a single TCR beta chain sequence and its context. The entry originates in a study of cytomegalovirus exposure and HLA in healthy donors. Both 60 Vbeta primers and 13 Jbeta primers went into the PCR. TCRdb keeps only in-frame clones here, not all; method: immunoSEQ multiplex PCR. The table has around 190,000 clones, around 82% seen once. The CDR3 sequence is 16 residues long. V lost 0 bases and J lost 0; bases outside the gene matches: 4. Germline V gene lookup returns CDR1 SGHRS and CDR2 YFSETQ. This clonotype was obtained from a man aged 35-49 years in good health and CMV-seronegative. What was sequenced was PBMCs. V gene TRBV5-1 combines with J gene TRBJ1-1, with 8 bases identical to TRBD1. Here the CDR3 reads CASSLEAGGMNTEAFF. The CDR3 nucleotides read TGCGCCAGCAGCTTGGAGGCAGGGGGCATGAACACTGAAGCTTTCTTT.